This T cell receptor beta chain was captured in a study of blood T cell repertoires in COVID-19. On the study more broadly: Sites in the United States, Italy and Spain provided acute and convalescent COVID-19 samples. From T cells, B-cell-depleted T cells, or PBMCs came the material, which was cDNA or gDNA.

In the authors' methods: Quantification of nucleated cells was approximated via reference gene primer amplification. The method was immunoSEQ multiplex PCR; TCRdb's version includes in-frame clones alone and lacks a portion of them. That table furnishes V, J and clone size, whereas the DNA furnished D and trimming. The table lists roughly 200,000 clones, 80% to 90% of them singletons. The CDR3 length is 15 residues. The trim removed 6 bases at V and 0 bases at J, leaving 2 bases unmatched. Germline CDR1 MNHEY, CDR2 SVGAGI. The source of this sequence is a woman older than 75 with acute or convalescent COVID-19. The sample consisted of peripheral blood. This chain joins TRBV6-5 and TRBJ1-6, with 7 bases aligning to TRBD1. CDR3 sequence: CASSGDSSYNSPLHF. The CDR3 DNA is TGTGCCAGCAGCGGGGACAGCTCCTATAATTCACCCCTCCACTTT.